Below are 31 T cell receptor beta chains sequenced from a single sample in a study of blood T cell repertoires in COVID-19. Profiled with immunoSEQ multiplex PCR; TCRdb holds only in-frame clones, not every one. The sample yields 150,000 to 200,000 clones, 86% seen once. The sample was peripheral blood. These receptors originate from a man between 60 and 70 years old with acute or convalescent COVID-19.

This clone has just one count. The rearrangement links TRBV6-5 to TRBJ2-7, with a possible D match to TRBD1 (6 bases). Germline V gene data show CDR1 as MNHEY and CDR2 as SVGAGI. V shed 0 bases and J shed 4 bases, with 13 bases lying between them. The CDR3 runs to 15 residues. The CDR3 nucleotides read TGTGCCAGCAGTTACTCGAGGGGGATCGGATACGAGCAGTACTTC. Protein sequence: CASSYSRGIGYEQYF.

V gene TRBV5-8 combines with J gene TRBJ1-2; possible D gene TRBD1, 5 bases. Germline V gene sequence: CDR1 SGHTS, CDR2 YDEGEE. This CDR3 has 15 residues. Deletions cut 0 bases from V and 4 bases from J, with 13 bases between. CDR3 nucleotides: TGTGCCAGCAGCTTGGAGGGGTCCTCCATCTATGGCTACACCTTC. Encoded protein: CASSLEGSSIYGYTF.

This clone was seen only once. The V gene is TRBV2, the J gene TRBJ1-1, with 9 bases identical to TRBD1. Germline CDR1 SNHLY, CDR2 FYNNEI. The CDR3 totals 14 residues. Trimming took 4 bases from V and 5 from J; bases not matched to a gene: 5. CDR3 region: CASSARQGGTEAFF. CDR3 in DNA: TGTGCCAGCAGTGCCCGACAGGGGGGGACTGAAGCTTTCTTT.

The chain recombines TRBV6-5 with TRBJ2-1; 13 positions match TRBD2. Germline V gene lookup returns CDR1 MNHEY and CDR2 SVGAGI. V shed 4 bases, J shed 9 bases, and the junction held 6 bases outside the gene matches. The CDR3 length is 15 residues. The CDR3 nucleotides read TGTGCCAGCAGTTCCCGACTAGCGGGAGGCTCTGAGCAGTTCTTC. This gives the protein CASSSRLAGGSEQFF.

The chain recombines TRBV3-1 (or the pseudogene TRBV3-2) with TRBJ1-1; D may be TRBD1 (5 bases). V lost 5 bases and J 5 bases, leaving 12 bases between the germline ends. The CDR3 consists of 13 residues. CDR1 LGHDT and CDR2 YNNKEL come from the germline V gene (reference sequence). The CDR3 DNA is TGTGCCAGCAGCTCGCGACAGCCGACTGAAGCTTTCTTT. It translates to CASSSRQPTEAFF.

The CDR3 loop reads CAWSAGTHYEQYF. The CDR3 region has the DNA TGTGCCTGGAGTGCCGGGACACACTACGAGCAGTACTTC. The chain joins TRBV30 to TRBJ2-7, with a weak D call TRBD1 (6 bases). This CDR3 region has 13 residues. Trimming removed 1 base from V and 3 bases from J, with 10 bases in between. Germline CDR1 GTSNPN, CDR2 SVGIG (reference sequence).

The chain employs TRBV4-2 and TRBJ2-7, with 8 bases aligning to TRBD2. V gave up 3 bases and J gave up 2 bases; unmatched junction bases: 6. This CDR3 region has 15 residues. Per germline, CDR1 LGHNA and CDR2 YNFKEQ. DNA for the CDR3: TGTGCCAGCAGCCACCGGACTAGCTCCGCCTACGAGCAGTACTTC. Translating gives CASSHRTSSAYEQYF.

The chain combines TRBV3-1 (or the pseudogene TRBV3-2) with TRBJ2-2; 7 positions match TRBD1. The CDR3 contains 16 residues. From germline, CDR1 is LGHDT and CDR2 YNNKEL (reference sequence). With 6 bases clipped from V and 0 bases from J, the junction kept 7 bases outside the gene matches. In DNA, the CDR3 is TGTGCCAGCAGGAAAAGACAGGGAACGAACACCGGGGAGCTGTTTTTT. This sequence encodes CASRKRQGTNTGELFF.

The V call is TRBV2, the J call TRBJ2-7; 11 bases align to TRBD1. From germline, CDR1 is SNHLY and CDR2 FYNNEI. V shed 5 bases and J 5 bases; nucleotides not matched to a gene: 5. The CDR3 runs to 14 residues. The CDR3 sequence: CASSPDRGQDEQYF. The CDR3 coding sequence is TGTGCCAGCAGTCCGGACAGGGGGCAGGACGAGCAGTACTTC.

The chain is built from TRBV27 and TRBJ2-1; TRBD1 might be the D (5 bases). The CDR3 has 13 residues. The germline V gene has CDR1 MNHEY and CDR2 SMNVEV (reference sequence). Trimming pared 8 bases from V and 2 bases from J, leaving 10 bases between. CDR3 loop: CASRQSAYNEQFF. The CDR3 DNA reads as TGTGCCAGCCGACAGAGCGCCTACAATGAGCAGTTCTTC.

The chain links TRBV9 to TRBJ2-1; 12 nucleotides align to TRBD1. The CDR3 has 16 amino acids. J was trimmed by 8 bases and V by 3 bases; bases with no gene match: 9. The germline gives CDR1 SGDLS, CDR2 YYNGEE. The CDR3 spells CASSAVPGQGAYEQFF. The CDR3 DNA follows: TGTGCCAGCAGCGCCGTTCCGGGACAGGGGGCATATGAGCAGTTCTTC.

This clone appeared once. The chain carries TRBV18 and TRBJ1-6; 8 nucleotides line up with TRBD1. The CDR3 spans 16 residues. Germline V gene data show CDR1 as KGHSH and CDR2 as LQKENI. The V and J ends lost 2 bases and 7 bases, in that order; junction bases with no gene match: 7. In nucleotides, the CDR3 is TGTGCCAGCTCACCAAACAGGGGGGCCCGAAATTCACCCCTCCACTTT. This gives the protein CASSPNRGARNSPLHF.

The rearrangement links TRBV5-6 to TRBJ1-5; 7 bases agree with TRBD1. V lost 6 bases, J lost 6 bases, and 12 bases stayed unmatched. Germline CDR1 reads SGHDT; CDR2 reads YYEEEE. The CDR3 runs 15 residues. CDR3 protein: CASTYDREPAQPQHF. CDR3 in DNA: TGTGCCAGCACTTACGACAGGGAACCCGCTCAGCCCCAGCATTTT.

V and J are TRBV29-1 and TRBJ2-7; D ambiguous. In germline, CDR1 is SQVTM, CDR2 ANQGSEA. This CDR3 has 13 residues. Between the trimmed V and J ends, which lost 7 bases and 5 bases, there was a span of 18 bases. The CDR3 spells CSATDGRSDEQYF. CDR3 sequence (DNA): TGCAGCGCTACCGATGGAAGGAGCGACGAGCAGTACTTC.

This chain uses TRBV3-1 (or the pseudogene TRBV3-2) with TRBJ1-2, with 7 bases fitting TRBD1. This CDR3 has 15 residues. Germline values: CDR1 LGHDT, CDR2 YNNKEL (reference sequence). J gave up 0 bases and V 3 bases, and 4 bases lay outside the gene matches. The CDR3: CASSQWDSSNYGYTF. CDR3 DNA: TGTGCCAGCAGCCAGTGGGACAGTTCTAACTATGGCTACACCTTC.

This clone was detected only once. The chain joins TRBV6-6 to TRBJ1-5; TRBD1 aligns across 9 bases. The CDR3 runs to 18 residues. The germline V gene encodes CDR1 MNHNY and CDR2 SVGAGI (reference sequence). V shed 6 bases, J shed 0 bases, and the junction held 12 bases outside the gene matches. The CDR3 nucleotides are TGTGCCAGCAGCCGATGGACAGGGGACCTATATAGCAATCAGCCCCAGCATTTT. Protein sequence: CASSRWTGDLYSNQPQHF.

CDR3 sequence (DNA): TGTGCCAGTAGTTCGACGGGACTAACGCTGGACACCATATATTTT. Its translation: CASSSTGLTLDTIYF. The chain carries TRBV19 and TRBJ1-3; possibly TRBD1 for D (5 bases). With 5 bases removed from V and 8 bases from J, the gap between germline ends came to 19 bases. This CDR3 has 15 amino acids. Germline V gene data show CDR1 as LNHDA and CDR2 as SQIVND (reference sequence).

The rearrangement links TRBV10-2 to TRBJ2-7, with D unclear. Germline V CDR1 and CDR2: WSHSY, SAAADI. V lost 7 bases and J 0 bases, leaving 4 bases between the germline ends. The CDR3 has 11 amino acids. CDR3 sequence reads: CASTGSYEQYF. The CDR3 nucleotides read TGCGCCAGCACAGGCTCCTACGAGCAGTACTTC.

The chain couples TRBV15 to TRBJ2-1; D not certain. Germline CDR1 reads LNHNV; CDR2 reads YYDKDF (reference sequence). Trimming left V 1 base short and J 6 bases short, with 13 bases between. The CDR3 runs 15 residues. CDR3 amino acids: CATSRVGTSGNEQFF. The CDR3 nucleotides read TGTGCCACCAGCAGAGTCGGAACCTCAGGCAATGAGCAGTTCTTC.

The chain is built from TRBV19 and TRBJ2-1; D remains unclear. There are 14 residues in the CDR3. Germline loops: CDR1 LNHDA, CDR2 SQIVND (reference sequence). Trimming stripped 7 bases from V and 0 bases from J, with 10 bases between. The DNA of the CDR3 is TGTGCCAGTACCCCCCCGGGCTCCTACAATGAGCAGTTCTTC. This sequence encodes CASTPPGSYNEQFF.

V usage is TRBV28 and J usage is TRBJ1-2, with D possibly TRBD1 on 6 matching bases. Trimming pared 5 bases from V and 2 bases from J, leaving 6 bases between. The CDR3 is 12 residues long. Germline V CDR1 and CDR2: MDHEN, SYDVKM. CDR3 residues: CASSQGNYGYTF. The CDR3 bases are TGTGCCAGCAGTCAGGGGAACTATGGCTACACCTTC.

The V and J genes are TRBV6-1 and TRBJ2-4; D not certain. The germline gives CDR1 MNHNS, CDR2 SASEGT. The length of the CDR3 is 11 residues. V dropped 5 bases and J dropped 10 bases, with 9 bases sitting between them. CDR3 protein: CASSSHEIQYF. CDR3 DNA: TGTGCCAGCAGTTCGCACGAGATTCAGTACTTC.

This rearrangement joins TRBV28 to TRBJ1-4; 7 bases map to TRBD1. CDR3 length: 14 amino acids. Per the germline V gene, CDR1 is MDHEN and CDR2 is SYDVKM. After removal of 6 bases from V and 4 bases from J, the junction contained 5 bases not matched to a gene. CDR3 coding DNA: TGTGCCAGCAGGTGGGGACAGTTTAATGAAAAACTGTTTTTT. Its translation is CASRWGQFNEKLFF.

This clone turned up a few times. This chain connects TRBV28 to TRBJ1-2; TRBD1 matches 7 bases. Germline lookup yields CDR1 MDHEN and CDR2 SYDVKM. The CDR3 is made up of 16 amino acids. After removal of 5 bases from V and 4 bases from J, the junction contained 13 bases not matched to a gene. For the CDR3, the DNA is TGTGCCAGCAGTCGCTGGGACAGCACCTCCCTCTATGGCTACACCTTC. It translates to CASSRWDSTSLYGYTF.

The V call is TRBV28, the J call TRBJ1-1, with no clear D. Germline assignment: CDR1 MDHEN and CDR2 SYDVKM. Trimming took off 3 bases at V and 1 base at J, with 12 bases between the two ends. This CDR3 has 15 residues. The CDR3 spells CASSLSTRGNTEAFF. The CDR3 DNA is TGTGCCAGCAGTTTGTCTACCCGGGGGAACACTGAAGCTTTCTTT.

This chain joins TRBV28 and TRBJ2-1; 7 nucleotides align to TRBD2. V gave up 3 bases and J gave up 10 bases; unmatched junction bases: 21. The CDR3 consists of 18 residues. Per germline, CDR1 MDHEN and CDR2 SYDVKM. The CDR3 here is CASSFLARGSGTREEQFF. The CDR3 DNA sequence: TGTGCCAGCAGTTTTCTGGCTAGAGGCAGCGGGACGCGGGAAGAGCAGTTCTTC.

CDR3 amino acids: CAWSVQWGQGTAEQYF. The CDR3 DNA is TGTGCCTGGAGTGTACAATGGGGACAGGGAACCGCCGAGCAGTACTTC. The V and J genes are TRBV30 and TRBJ2-7; 9 bases fit TRBD1. The CDR3 contains 16 residues. Germline V gene sequence: CDR1 GTSNPN, CDR2 SVGIG (reference sequence). Trimming took 0 bases from V and 6 from J; bases not matched to a gene: 12.

V is TRBV28 and J is TRBJ1-6; the match to TRBD1 covers 7 bases. The J segment lost 10 bases and the V segment lost 5 bases, leaving 11 bases of the junction unmatched. CDR1 and CDR2 from the germline V gene are MDHEN and SYDVKM. The CDR3 is 15 amino acids. CDR3 amino acids: CASSRIGTAYSPLHF. The CDR3 nucleotides read TGTGCCAGCAGTCGCATCGGGACAGCGTACTCACCCCTCCACTTT.

This sequence joins TRBV7-3 and TRBJ2-2; D remains unclear. CDR3 length: 15 amino acids. The germline CDR1 and CDR2 sequences are SGHTA and FQGTGA. V was clipped by 2 bases and J by 3 bases, with 10 bases between them. CDR3 sequence (DNA): TGTGCCAGCAGCTTACGGCTAGGAGACACCGGGGAGCTGTTTTTT. It is translated as CASSLRLGDTGELFF.

This clone was detected once. The rearrangement links TRBV20-1 to TRBJ2-7; the match to TRBD1 covers 9 bases. V shed 5 bases and J 6 bases; nucleotides not matched to a gene: 2. CDR1 is DFQATT, CDR2 SNEGSKA, per germline (reference sequence). This CDR3 region has 11 residues. CDR3 sequence reads: CSAQDRGEQYF. The CDR3 DNA reads TGCAGTGCTCAGGACAGGGGCGAGCAGTACTTC.

The rearrangement links TRBV4-1 to TRBJ2-2; D gene unclear. V was trimmed by 1 base and J by 6 bases, leaving 9 bases between them. The CDR3 totals 14 residues. Germline CDR1 and CDR2: MGHRA and YSYEKL. The CDR3 region has the DNA TGCGCCAGCAGCCAAGCATCTATGCCCGGGGAGCTGTTTTTT. Translated, it gives CASSQASMPGELFF.